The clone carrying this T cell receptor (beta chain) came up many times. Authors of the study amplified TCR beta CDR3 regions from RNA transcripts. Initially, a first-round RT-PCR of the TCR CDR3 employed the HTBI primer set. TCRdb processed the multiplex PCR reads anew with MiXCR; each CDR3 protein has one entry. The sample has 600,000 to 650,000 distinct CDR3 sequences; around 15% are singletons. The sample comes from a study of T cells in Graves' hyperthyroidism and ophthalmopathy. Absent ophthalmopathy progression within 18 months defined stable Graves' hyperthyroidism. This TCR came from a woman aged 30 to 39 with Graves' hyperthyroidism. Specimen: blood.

CDR3 amino acids: CASTSLGTGKQFF. CDR3 DNA sequence: TGTGCCAGCACCTCCCTCGGGACAGGGAAACAGTTCTTC. V gene TRBV28 combines with J gene TRBJ2-1; 9 nucleotides match TRBD1. V lost 7 bases, J lost 13 bases, and 11 bases stayed unmatched. Per the germline V gene, CDR1 is MDHEN and CDR2 is SYDVKM. This CDR3 comprises 13 residues.